Detailed here is one T cell receptor (beta chain). The sample comes from a study of metastatic and nonmetastatic thyroid tumors. With MiXCR, TCRdb called clones anew from the PCR reads. This sample has some 19,000 clones, with 34% found just once. There were no patients who had received any treatment before thyroid surgery. The V and J ends lost 4 bases and 8 bases respectively, with 17 bases between them. This CDR3 has 15 residues. Germline CDR1 reads KGHDR; CDR2 reads SFDVKD. The sequence derives from a female donor with papillary thyroid cancer or a benign thyroid nodule (not recorded which). Some clones in this sample may be carry-over from other donors' samples. The chain employs TRBV24-1 and TRBJ2-1; D might be TRBD2 (6 bases). The sequenced sample consisted of tumor tissue. CDR3 in amino acids: CATSDPTGTGDEQFF. The DNA for the CDR3 is TGTGCCACCAGTGACCCCACCGGAACGGGGGATGAGCAGTTCTTC.